Shown below are 18 T cell receptor beta chains from a single sample sequenced in a study of cytomegalovirus exposure and HLA in healthy donors. The PCR was carried out with 60 Vbeta primers and 13 Jbeta primers. Here immunoSEQ multiplex PCR was the method, and the copy in TCRdb shows in-frame clones only, minus some. Its table records around 75,000 clones. Sequenced: PBMCs. These receptors originate from a man aged 40-49 years in good health and CMV-seronegative.

This sequence joins TRBV5-4 and TRBJ2-1; the match to TRBD2 covers 10 bases. There are 16 residues in the CDR3. V shed 4 bases, J shed 1 base, and the junction held 5 bases outside the gene matches. CDR1 and CDR2 (germline): SGHNT, YYREEE (reference sequence). The CDR3 sequence is CASSPSGGESYNEQFF. In DNA, the CDR3 is TGTGCCAGCAGCCCCAGCGGGGGGGAGTCCTACAATGAGCAGTTCTTC.

The chain has TRBV4-3 and TRBJ1-1; 10 bases match TRBD1. After removal of 3 bases from V and 0 bases from J, the junction contained 7 bases not matched to a gene. CDR3 length: 17 residues. The germline V gene encodes CDR1 LGHNA and CDR2 YSLEER. The CDR3 here is CASSQARQGAMNTEAFF. In DNA form, the CDR3 reads TGCGCCAGCAGCCAGGCCCGACAGGGGGCTATGAACACTGAAGCTTTCTTT.

The chain carries TRBV13 and TRBJ2-1, with TRBD1 as a possible D gene (6 bases). The V gene's germline CDR1 is PRHDT and CDR2 FYEKMQ (reference sequence). The CDR3 contains 12 residues. The ends were cut back, 3 bases at V and 7 bases at J, with 7 bases in the middle. In DNA form, the CDR3 reads TGTGCCAGCAGCTTCACAGGGAATGAGCAGTTCTTC. Residues: CASSFTGNEQFF.

The chain combines TRBV28 with TRBJ1-5; 7 bases match TRBD1. Germline lookup yields CDR1 MDHEN and CDR2 SYDVKM. This CDR3 spans 15 amino acids. V lost 6 bases and J lost 2; bases outside the gene matches: 7. The CDR3 loop is CASRPQGSGNQPQHF. Here the CDR3 DNA reads TGTGCCAGCAGACCACAGGGGTCAGGCAATCAGCCCCAGCATTTT.

The V call is TRBV30, the J call TRBJ1-6; possibly TRBD1 for D (6 bases). CDR1 is GTSNPN and CDR2 is SVGIG in the germline V gene (reference sequence). CDR3 size: 15 residues. V was trimmed by 8 bases and J by 10 bases, leaving 24 bases between them. The DNA for the CDR3 is TGTGCCAGCGTGTCGGACAGTCGCTTAGGGTCACCCCTCCACTTT. This codes for CASVSDSRLGSPLHF.

V usage is TRBV2 and J usage is TRBJ1-2, with unresolved D. The ends were cut back, 2 bases at V and 4 bases at J, with 14 bases in the middle. This CDR3 comprises 15 residues. The germline CDR1 and CDR2 sequences are SNHLY and FYNNEI. The CDR3 region is CASSERREIRYGYTF. For the CDR3, the DNA is TGTGCCAGCAGTGAACGGCGGGAGATCCGCTATGGCTACACCTTC.

The chain has TRBV6-5 and TRBJ2-2, with 9 positions matching TRBD2. CDR1 is MNHEY and CDR2 is SVGAGI in the germline V gene. The CDR3 contains 16 residues. After removal of 0 bases from V and 5 bases from J, the junction contained 4 bases not matched to a gene. The CDR3 reads CASSYSRLAVTGELFF. DNA for the CDR3: TGTGCCAGCAGTTACTCGAGACTAGCGGTAACCGGGGAGCTGTTTTTT.

The chain is built from TRBV19 and TRBJ2-1; possible D gene TRBD1, 6 bases. V dropped 9 bases and J dropped 6 bases, with 15 bases sitting between them. CDR1 is LNHDA and CDR2 is SQIVND in the germline V gene (reference sequence). The CDR3 is 13 amino acids. CDR3 sequence: CASRDTMSNEQFF. The CDR3 DNA sequence: TGTGCCAGCAGGGACACAATGAGCAATGAGCAGTTCTTC.

V is TRBV5-4 and J is TRBJ1-2; 9 bases line up with TRBD1. Trimming cost V 0 bases and J 5 bases; bases outside gene matches: 2. CDR1 SGHNT and CDR2 YYREEE come from the germline V gene (reference sequence). The CDR3 contains 14 residues. The CDR3, as DNA: TGTGCCAGCAGCTTGGTCGGGACAGGGTATGGCTACACCTTC. Its protein is CASSLVGTGYGYTF.

The CDR3 here is CASSVDRRYGYTF. CDR3 DNA sequence: TGTGCCAGCAGTGTTGACAGGAGGTATGGCTACACCTTC. The chain combines TRBV6-1 with TRBJ1-2; tentatively, D is TRBD1 (6 bases). Germline V gene lookup returns CDR1 MNHNS and CDR2 SASEGT. The CDR3 loop spans 13 amino acids. Trimming shortened V by 4 bases and J by 5 bases, and 11 bases separated the two germline ends.

The chain uses TRBV6-1 and TRBJ2-7; 10 positions agree with TRBD2. Germline CDR1 reads MNHNS; CDR2 reads SASEGT. CDR3 size: 17 residues. V was pared by 2 bases and J by 3 bases, with 10 bases of the junction left unmatched. The DNA for the CDR3 is TGTGCCAGCAGTGAACCGGGCACTAGCGGGGTAGGCTACGAGCAGTACTTC. Its protein product is CASSEPGTSGVGYEQYF.

The CDR3, as DNA: TGTGCCAGCAGCTCCCAAGAGCGGGGGTCGAGAAAGACCCAGTACTTC. This sequence encodes CASSSQERGSRKTQYF. V and J are TRBV7-6 and TRBJ2-5, with 8 bases fitting TRBD2. The CDR3 length is 16 residues. Germline CDR1 and CDR2: SGHVS and FNYEAQ. V was clipped by 4 bases and J by 6 bases; unmatched bases: 13.

The J gene is TRBJ2-5, the V gene TRBV5-1, with TRBD2 identical over 10 bases. The CDR3 spans 13 residues. V shed 7 bases, J shed 5 bases, and the junction held 5 bases outside the gene matches. The germline V gene has CDR1 SGHRS and CDR2 YFSETQ. The CDR3 nucleotides are TGCGCCAGCGCACTAGCGGGGTTTGAGACCCAGTACTTC. It encodes CASALAGFETQYF.

The rearrangement links TRBV7-9 to TRBJ2-7, with unresolved D. V shed 2 bases and J shed 3 bases, with 5 bases lying between them. This CDR3 contains 12 residues. The V gene's germline CDR1 is SEHNR and CDR2 FQNEAQ (reference sequence). The CDR3 nucleotides read TGTGCCAGCAGCTTATTCAGCTACGAGCAGTACTTC. Its translation is CASSLFSYEQYF.

This chain links TRBV28 with TRBJ2-7; D is ambiguous. This CDR3 is built from 14 residues. Germline-derived CDR1 and CDR2 are MDHEN and SYDVKM. V lost 4 bases and J 0 bases, leaving 10 bases between the germline ends. The CDR3 is CASSSAVSSYEQYF. The DNA for the CDR3 is TGTGCCAGCAGTTCGGCGGTGAGCTCCTACGAGCAGTACTTC.

This chain joins TRBV5-5 and TRBJ1-1; 9 bases match TRBD1. The CDR3 has 13 residues. J was trimmed by 4 bases and V by 6 bases; bases with no gene match: 4. Germline CDR1 and CDR2: SGHKS and YYEKEE (reference sequence). The CDR3 nucleotides read TGTGCCAGCACCGGACAGGGGCCCACTGAAGCTTTCTTT. Protein sequence: CASTGQGPTEAFF.

The chain carries TRBV6-4 and TRBJ1-4; 11 bases align to TRBD1. Trimming cost V 8 bases and J 7 bases; bases outside gene matches: 12. The V gene's germline CDR1 is MRHNA and CDR2 SNTAGT. CDR3 length: 16 amino acids. CDR3 in amino acids: CASGTGGSLLGEKLFF. CDR3 DNA: TGTGCCAGCGGGACAGGGGGAAGTCTATTAGGTGAAAAACTGTTTTTT.

The chain recombines TRBV18 with TRBJ2-5; the D is unclear. The ends were cut back, 2 bases at V and 2 bases at J, with 9 bases in the middle. Germline CDR1 KGHSH, CDR2 LQKENI. CDR3 length: 14 amino acids. CDR3 bases: TGTGCCAGCTCACCATTAATGGCACAAGAGACCCAGTACTTC. Translating gives CASSPLMAQETQYF.